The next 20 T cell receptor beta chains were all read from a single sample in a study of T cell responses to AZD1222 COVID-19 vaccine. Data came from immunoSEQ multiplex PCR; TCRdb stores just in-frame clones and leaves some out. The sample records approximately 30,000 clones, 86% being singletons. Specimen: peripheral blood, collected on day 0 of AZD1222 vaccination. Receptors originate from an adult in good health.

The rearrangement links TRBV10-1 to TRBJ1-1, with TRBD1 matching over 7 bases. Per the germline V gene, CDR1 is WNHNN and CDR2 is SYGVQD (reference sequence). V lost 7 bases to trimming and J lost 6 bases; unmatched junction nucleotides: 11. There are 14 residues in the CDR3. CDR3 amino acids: CASKPGQESSEAFF. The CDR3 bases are TGCGCCAGCAAACCCGGACAGGAATCTTCTGAAGCTTTCTTT.

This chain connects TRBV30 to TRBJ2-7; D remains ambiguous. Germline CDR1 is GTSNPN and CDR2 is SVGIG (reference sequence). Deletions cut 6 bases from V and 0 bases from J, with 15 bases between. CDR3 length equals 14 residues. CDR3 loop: CACSTIRSSYEQYF. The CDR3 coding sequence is TGTGCCTGCTCAACTATCCGTAGCTCCTACGAGCAGTACTTC.

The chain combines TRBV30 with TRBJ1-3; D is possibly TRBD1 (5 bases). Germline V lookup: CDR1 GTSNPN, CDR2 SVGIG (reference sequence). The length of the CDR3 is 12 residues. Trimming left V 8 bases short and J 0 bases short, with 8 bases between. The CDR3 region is CARGGSGNTIYF. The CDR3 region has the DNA TGTGCCAGGGGCGGCTCTGGAAACACCATATATTTT.

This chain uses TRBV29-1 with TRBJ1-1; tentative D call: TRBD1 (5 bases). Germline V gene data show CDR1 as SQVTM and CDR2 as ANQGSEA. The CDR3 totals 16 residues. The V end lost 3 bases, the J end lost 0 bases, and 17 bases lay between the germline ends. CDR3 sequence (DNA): TGCAGCGTTGAGGGAAAGGGGAGCGAGCTGAACACTGAAGCTTTCTTT. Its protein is CSVEGKGSELNTEAFF.

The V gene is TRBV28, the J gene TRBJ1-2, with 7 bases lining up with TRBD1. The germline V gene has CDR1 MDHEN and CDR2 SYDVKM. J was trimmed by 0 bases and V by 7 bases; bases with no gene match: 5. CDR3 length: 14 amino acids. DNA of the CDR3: TGTGCCAGCAACCCCGGGACAGCTAACTATGGCTACACCTTC. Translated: CASNPGTANYGYTF.

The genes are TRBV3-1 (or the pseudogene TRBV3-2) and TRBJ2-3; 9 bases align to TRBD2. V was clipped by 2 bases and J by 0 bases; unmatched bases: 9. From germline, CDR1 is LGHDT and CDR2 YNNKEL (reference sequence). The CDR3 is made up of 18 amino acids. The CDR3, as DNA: TGTGCCAGCAGCCAATGGAGTAGCGGGGGTCCTAGCACAGATACGCAGTATTTT. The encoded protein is CASSQWSSGGPSTDTQYF.

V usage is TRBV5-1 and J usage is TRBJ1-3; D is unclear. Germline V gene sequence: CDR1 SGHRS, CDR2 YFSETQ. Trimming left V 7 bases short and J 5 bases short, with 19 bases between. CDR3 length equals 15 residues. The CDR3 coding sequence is TGCGCCAGCCGCGCCGAGTCTGGGCTAAGAAACACCATATATTTT. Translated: CASRAESGLRNTIYF.

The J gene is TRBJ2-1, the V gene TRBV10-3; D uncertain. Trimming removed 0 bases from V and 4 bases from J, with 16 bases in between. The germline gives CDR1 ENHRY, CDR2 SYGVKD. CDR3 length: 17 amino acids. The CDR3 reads CAISESISGPKYNEQFF. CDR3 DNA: TGTGCCATCAGTGAGTCGATATCCGGACCGAAATACAATGAGCAGTTCTTC.

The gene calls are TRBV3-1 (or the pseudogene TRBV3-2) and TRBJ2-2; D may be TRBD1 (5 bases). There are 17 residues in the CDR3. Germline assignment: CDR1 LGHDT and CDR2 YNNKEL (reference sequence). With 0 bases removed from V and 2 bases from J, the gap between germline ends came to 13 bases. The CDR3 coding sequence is TGTGCCAGCAGCCAAGATCTGGGCAGGGTTAACACCGGGGAGCTGTTTTTT. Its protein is CASSQDLGRVNTGELFF.

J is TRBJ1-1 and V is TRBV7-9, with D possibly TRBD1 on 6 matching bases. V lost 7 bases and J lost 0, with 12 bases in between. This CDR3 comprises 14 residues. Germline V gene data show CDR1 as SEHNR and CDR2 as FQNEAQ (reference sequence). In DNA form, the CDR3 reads TGTGCCAGCACCCCACAGGGAATGAACACTGAAGCTTTCTTT. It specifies CASTPQGMNTEAFF.

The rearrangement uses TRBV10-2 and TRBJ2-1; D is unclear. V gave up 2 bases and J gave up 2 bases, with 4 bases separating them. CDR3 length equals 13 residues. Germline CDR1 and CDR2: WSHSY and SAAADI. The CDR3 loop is CASSEATYNEQFF. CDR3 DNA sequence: TGCGCCAGCAGTGAGGCGACCTACAATGAGCAGTTCTTC.

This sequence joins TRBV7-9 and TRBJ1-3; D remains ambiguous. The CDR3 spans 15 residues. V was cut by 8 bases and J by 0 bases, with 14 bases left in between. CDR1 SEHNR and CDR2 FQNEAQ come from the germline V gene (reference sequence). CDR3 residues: CASSPGHRSGNTIYF. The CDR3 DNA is TGTGCCAGCTCACCAGGCCATCGCTCTGGAAACACCATATATTTT.

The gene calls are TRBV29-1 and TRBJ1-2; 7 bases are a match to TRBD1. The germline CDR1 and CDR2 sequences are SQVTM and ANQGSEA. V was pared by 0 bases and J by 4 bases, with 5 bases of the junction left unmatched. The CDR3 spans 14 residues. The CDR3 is CSVEEGPGGYGYTF. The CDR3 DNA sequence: TGCAGCGTTGAAGAAGGCCCAGGGGGCTATGGCTACACCTTC.

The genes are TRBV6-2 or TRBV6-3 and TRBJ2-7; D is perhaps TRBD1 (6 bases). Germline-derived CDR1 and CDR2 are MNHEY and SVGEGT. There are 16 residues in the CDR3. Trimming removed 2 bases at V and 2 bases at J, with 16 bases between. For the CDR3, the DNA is TGTGCCAGCAGTTACACAAGGGACAAACGAGCCTACGAGCAGTACTTC. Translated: CASSYTRDKRAYEQYF.

CDR3 nucleotides: TGTGCCAGCAGCCAGTCAGCGAACACTGAAGCTTTCTTT. Its protein is CASSQSANTEAFF. J is TRBJ1-1 and V is TRBV14; D not certain. The CDR3 is 13 amino acids. With 3 bases removed from V and 1 base from J, the gap between germline ends came to 6 bases. Per the germline V gene, CDR1 is SGHDN and CDR2 is FVKESK.

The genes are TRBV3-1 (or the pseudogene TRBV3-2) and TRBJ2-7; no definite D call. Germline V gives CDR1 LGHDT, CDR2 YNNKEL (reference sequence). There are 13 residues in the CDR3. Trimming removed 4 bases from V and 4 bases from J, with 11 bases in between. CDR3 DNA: TGTGCCAGCAGCCTCCGGTCCCCATACGAGCAGTACTTC. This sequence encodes CASSLRSPYEQYF.

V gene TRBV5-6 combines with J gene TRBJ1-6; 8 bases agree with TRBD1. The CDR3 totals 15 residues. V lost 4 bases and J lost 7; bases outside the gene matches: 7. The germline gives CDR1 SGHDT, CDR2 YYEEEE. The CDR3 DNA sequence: TGTGCCAGCAGCATGGACAGGGCTGAGAATTCACCCCTCCACTTT. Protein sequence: CASSMDRAENSPLHF.

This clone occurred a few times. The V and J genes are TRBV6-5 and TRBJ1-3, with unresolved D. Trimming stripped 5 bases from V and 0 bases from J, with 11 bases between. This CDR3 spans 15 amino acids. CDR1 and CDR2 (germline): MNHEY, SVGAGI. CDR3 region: CASSPSFVSGNTIYF. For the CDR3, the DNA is TGTGCCAGCAGTCCTAGTTTCGTCTCTGGAAACACCATATATTTT.

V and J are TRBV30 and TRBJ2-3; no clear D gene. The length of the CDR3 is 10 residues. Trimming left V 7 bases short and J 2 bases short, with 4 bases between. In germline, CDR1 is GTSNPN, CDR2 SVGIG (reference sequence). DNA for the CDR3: TGTGCCTCCGACACAGATACGCAGTATTTT. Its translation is CASDTDTQYF.

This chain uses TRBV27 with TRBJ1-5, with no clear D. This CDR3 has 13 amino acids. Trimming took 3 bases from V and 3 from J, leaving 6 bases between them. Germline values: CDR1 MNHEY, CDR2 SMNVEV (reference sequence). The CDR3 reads CASSLTNNQPQHF. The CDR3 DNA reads TGTGCCAGCAGTTTGACGAACAATCAGCCCCAGCATTTT.